These T cell receptor beta chains were read from a single sample in a study of somatic mutations in cytotoxic T cells in rheumatoid arthritis. Clones were read by immunoSEQ multiplex PCR, and TCRdb kept only the in-frame ones, dropping some. The repertoire holds tens of thousands of clones, roughly four fifths seen once, with roughly 3.2% in the top ten. Sequencing was done on a sample of CD8+ T cells sorted from blood. The receptors here all came from a man aged 40-49 years in good health. Each CDR3 is given with its conserved first and last residue.

j_call v_call cdr3_aa
TRBJ1-1 TRBV29-1 CSGHARMNTEAFF
TRBJ2-7 TRBV27 CASSLSSPPREQYF
TRBJ1-4 TRBV30 CAWSDVTNEKLFF
TRBJ2-3 TRBV5-8 CASTPWGLARMTDTQYF
TRBJ2-3 TRBV29-1 CSVVDNLREGTDTQYF
TRBJ2-3 TRBV9 CASSGSGRAGADTQYF
TRBJ2-1 TRBV9 CASRYGQELFF
TRBJ2-2 TRBV9 CASSVVSGLTTGELFF
TRBJ2-7 TRBV9 CASSVEAGGLYEQYF
TRBJ1-4 TRBV28 CASSFSKEKLFF
TRBJ2-2 TRBV6-4 CASSDSDRGNTGELFF
TRBJ2-7 TRBV27 CASSFQGGRAYEQYF
TRBJ2-7 TRBV14 CASSGQGAYEQYF
TRBJ1-5 TRBV2 CASTKTGEGSQPQHF
TRBJ2-2 TRBV7-9 CANQREANTGELFF
TRBJ2-2 TRBV11-2 CASSLGVGGVGELFF
TRBJ2-7 TRBV10-3 CAISEMGGSAYEQYF
TRBJ2-1 TRBV4-1 CASSLYGTGGDEQFF
TRBJ2-1 TRBV4-3 CASSQEGAGGGYEQFF
TRBJ1-1 TRBV4-1 CASSQNRDKNTEAFF
TRBJ2-7 TRBV7-6 CASSLEEAGEQYF
TRBJ2-3 TRBV9 CASSATFSGTRVTDTQYF
TRBJ2-7 TRBV27 CASSLVGRQGSREQYF
TRBJ1-1 TRBV2 CASSSHRNTEAFF